Each of the 22 T cell receptor beta chains below was sequenced from the same sample in a study of vaccination effects on CD4 cells after COVID-19. With the ViraFEST assay, the study expanded antigen-specific CD4+ T cells using viral peptide pools, then sequenced them. The authors isolated CD4+ T cells after around nine days of culture. Of the BNT162b2 and mRNA-1273 vaccines, participants received two doses of one or the other. Sequencing used immunoSEQ multiplex PCR; TCRdb keeps in-frame clones, though not all of them. The sample lists about 66,000 clones, roughly 76% occurring once. Their antigens remain unidentified. The sample in question was CD4+ T cells from PBMCs cultured with HCoV-OC43 spike peptides, obtained after COVID-19 vaccination. Subset given: HCoV-OC43 spike overlapping peptide pool stimulation. The receptors derive from a human donor who received a COVID-19 vaccine.

The CDR3 protein is CASSRPGQGRGYTF. The CDR3 coding sequence is TGTGCCAGTTCTAGGCCGGGACAGGGACGAGGCTACACCTTC. V and J are TRBV3-1 (or the pseudogene TRBV3-2) and TRBJ1-2; 9 bases are shared with TRBD1. The CDR3 extends over 14 amino acids. With V trimmed by 9 bases and J by 8 bases, 13 bases remained unmatched. CDR1 LGHDT and CDR2 YNNKEL come from the germline V gene (reference sequence).

The chain links TRBV29-1 to TRBJ1-6, with TRBD1 matching 7 bases. The V segment lost 4 bases and the J segment 7 bases; nucleotides outside the gene matches: 1. The CDR3 loop spans 12 amino acids. Germline CDR1 and CDR2: SQVTM and ANQGSEA. CDR3 DNA sequence: TGCAGCGTTGCGACAGGGAATTCACCCCTCCACTTT. Translated: CSVATGNSPLHF.

The V and J genes are TRBV28 and TRBJ2-2; 8 bases match TRBD1. Germline assignment: CDR1 MDHEN and CDR2 SYDVKM. The CDR3 contains 15 residues. The V segment lost 3 bases and the J segment 5 bases; nucleotides outside the gene matches: 5. CDR3 amino acids: CASSLVRGQTGELFF. CDR3 DNA: TGTGCCAGCAGTTTGGTCAGGGGGCAAACCGGGGAGCTGTTTTTT.

This clone was recorded only once. The chain couples TRBV5-1 to TRBJ2-7; TRBD2 agrees at 7 bases. Germline trimming cut 1 base from V and 0 bases from J; bases unmatched to any gene: 7. Germline V CDR1 and CDR2: SGHRS, YFSETQ. The CDR3 length is 16 residues. CDR3 in amino acids: CASSLMGGGSSYEQYV. CDR3 DNA: TGCGCCAGCAGCTTGATGGGTGGCGGGAGCTCCTACGAGCAGTACGTC.

The genes are TRBV18 and TRBJ1-2, with TRBD1 identical over 7 bases. The length of the CDR3 is 13 residues. Trimming at V came to 5 bases and at J to 4 bases, leaving 4 bases not matched to a gene. Germline V gene data show CDR1 as KGHSH and CDR2 as LQKENI. Here the CDR3 reads CASSSDRAYGYTF. The CDR3 bases are TGTGCCAGCTCATCCGACAGGGCCTATGGCTACACCTTC.

The CDR3 sequence is CACKGQRYTEAFF. In DNA form, the CDR3 reads TGTGCCTGTAAGGGACAGAGATACACTGAAGCTTTCTTT. The V gene is TRBV30, the J gene TRBJ1-1, with 7 bases identical to TRBD1. The CDR3 is made up of 13 amino acids. V lost 6 bases and J lost 3; bases outside the gene matches: 7. Germline V gives CDR1 GTSNPN, CDR2 SVGIG (reference sequence).

The rearrangement uses TRBV9 and TRBJ2-1, with TRBD2 matching over 12 bases. Germline loops: CDR1 SGDLS, CDR2 YYNGEE. With 3 bases clipped from V and 3 bases from J, the junction kept 4 bases outside the gene matches. CDR3 length: 16 residues. The CDR3: CASSALLAGGYNEQFF. In DNA, the CDR3 is TGTGCCAGCAGCGCCCTACTAGCGGGGGGCTACAATGAGCAGTTCTTC.

A few counts support this clone. The chain links TRBV19 to TRBJ2-2, with 7 bases identical to TRBD1. Trimming cost V 5 bases and J 5 bases; bases outside gene matches: 5. Germline V gene data show CDR1 as LNHDA and CDR2 as SQIVND (reference sequence). The CDR3 is 14 residues long. The CDR3 is CASSPDRITGELFF. DNA of the CDR3: TGTGCCAGTAGTCCGGACAGGATAACCGGGGAGCTGTTTTTT.

The chain links TRBV12-3 or TRBV12-4 to TRBJ1-4; the match to TRBD1 covers 7 bases. V lost 8 bases and J lost 4; bases outside the gene matches: 4. This CDR3 has 13 residues. The CDR3 region has the DNA TGTGCCAGCGCGGGACAGAATAATGAAAAACTGTTTTTT. Translation gives CASAGQNNEKLFF.

The chain uses TRBV6-6 and TRBJ2-1, with 7 bases lining up with TRBD2. Germline values: CDR1 MNHNY, CDR2 SVGAGI (reference sequence). This CDR3 is built from 15 residues. With V trimmed by 3 bases and J by 0 bases, 2 bases remained unmatched. The CDR3: CASSYGGGSYNEQFF. The CDR3 DNA reads TGTGCCAGCAGTTATGGGGGGGGCTCCTACAATGAGCAGTTCTTC.

The rearrangement links TRBV5-1 to TRBJ1-2; D might be TRBD1 (5 bases). Germline loops: CDR1 SGHRS, CDR2 YFSETQ. Trimming took 0 bases from V and 2 from J, leaving 5 bases between them. The CDR3 extends over 13 amino acids. CDR3 sequence (DNA): TGCGCCAGCAGCTTGGAGGGGAACTATGGCTACACCTTC. Encoded protein: CASSLEGNYGYTF.

The table lists this clone with a few counts. The chain couples TRBV7-3 to TRBJ1-5; D unresolved. The germline V gene has CDR1 SGHTA and CDR2 FQGTGA. V lost 2 bases and J 3 bases, leaving 5 bases between the germline ends. This CDR3 spans 13 amino acids. The CDR3 region has the DNA TGTGCCAGCAGCTTAGAACCCAATCAGCCCCAGCATTTT. This translates into CASSLEPNQPQHF.

Only a few counts were recorded for this clone. This rearrangement joins TRBV2 to TRBJ1-3; 9 nucleotides agree with TRBD1. Germline CDR1 reads SNHLY; CDR2 reads FYNNEI. The CDR3 totals 17 residues. V shed 10 bases, J shed 0 bases, and the junction held 13 bases outside the gene matches. The CDR3 DNA sequence: TGTGCCACCAGACCGGGACAGGGCATGCTCTCTGGAAACACCATATATTTT. Its protein product is CATRPGQGMLSGNTIYF.

This clone is a singleton in its sample. The gene calls are TRBV15 and TRBJ1-2; tentative D call: TRBD1 (6 bases). The CDR3 length is 14 residues. The germline V and J ends were trimmed by 1 base and 5 bases, with 11 bases remaining between them. CDR1 is LNHNV and CDR2 is YYDKDF in the germline V gene (reference sequence). Here the CDR3 reads CATSRVKQGYGYTF. DNA of the CDR3: TGTGCCACCAGCAGAGTAAAACAGGGTTATGGCTACACCTTC. Based on the CDR3 plus reference TRBV15 and TRBJ1-2, the full variable domain is DAMVIQNPRYQVTQFGKPVTLSCSQTLNHNVMYWYQQKSSQAPKLLFHYYDKDFNNEADTPDNFQSRRPNTSFCFLDIRSPGLGDTAMYLCATSRVKQGYGYTFGSGTRLTVV.

This sequence joins TRBV7-3 and TRBJ2-1; no reliable D call. The V end lost 5 bases, the J end lost 0 bases, and 14 bases lay between the germline ends. Germline CDR1 reads SGHTA; CDR2 reads FQGTGA. The CDR3 extends over 16 amino acids. This chain's CDR3 is CASSNYALGSYNEQFF. DNA for the CDR3: TGTGCCAGCAGCAATTACGCCCTTGGCTCCTACAATGAGCAGTTCTTC.

The DNA of the CDR3 is TGCGCCAGCAGTGGGGGGAGTAGCGCCGATACGCAGTATTTT. Amino acids: CASSGGSSADTQYF. This chain joins TRBV10-1 and TRBJ2-3; either TRBD1 or TRBD2 may fit D (5 bases each). The V end was cut by 4 bases, the J end by 6 bases, with 14 bases between. Germline CDR1 is WNHNN and CDR2 is SYGVQD (reference sequence). The CDR3 contains 14 residues.

The V gene is TRBV4-2, the J gene TRBJ2-3; 11 nucleotides match TRBD2. Unmatched junction bases numbered 7, after V lost 1 base and J lost 1 base. This CDR3 comprises 18 residues. Germline lookup yields CDR1 LGHNA and CDR2 YNFKEQ. This chain's CDR3 is CASSQGIGTSGRTDTQYF. DNA of the CDR3: TGTGCCAGCAGCCAAGGGATTGGGACTAGCGGCCGCACAGATACGCAGTATTTT.

This rearrangement joins TRBV11-2 to TRBJ2-7; TRBD1 aligns across 9 bases. The V and J ends lost 6 bases and 6 bases, in that order; junction bases with no gene match: 9. This CDR3 region has 14 residues. The germline V gene encodes CDR1 SGHAT and CDR2 FQNNGV. CDR3 in DNA: TGTGCCAGCAGATCGAACAGGGGGCCCCTCGAGCAGTACGTC. As protein: CASRSNRGPLEQYV.

This clone was seen more than once but under ten times. Here the CDR3 reads CASSPAVSRERYGYTF. CDR3 nucleotides: TGTGCCAGCAGCCCCGCAGTTAGCAGGGAAAGGTATGGCTACACCTTC. This chain links TRBV5-8 with TRBJ1-2; tentatively, D is TRBD1 (5 bases). This CDR3 is 16 amino acids long. CDR1 is SGHTS, CDR2 YDEGEE, per germline. Trimming left V 4 bases short and J 5 bases short, with 21 bases between.

The J gene is TRBJ1-1, the V gene TRBV24-1, with 8 bases matching TRBD1. CDR1 is KGHDR and CDR2 is SFDVKD in the germline V gene. The CDR3 is 15 residues long. Trimming at V came to 2 bases and at J to 2 bases, leaving 3 bases not matched to a gene. The CDR3 spells CATSDSGTGNTEAFF. Written as DNA, the CDR3 is TGTGCCACCAGTGATTCGGGGACAGGTAACACTGAAGCTTTCTTT.

This clone has a handful of counts. The DNA of the CDR3 is TGCGCCAGCAGCGCAGTGCCGGGACAGGGCCCTCAGCCCCAGCATTTT. This translates into CASSAVPGQGPQPQHF. The chain combines TRBV4-1 with TRBJ1-5; TRBD1 matches 9 bases. CDR3 size: 16 residues. Looked up from germline, CDR1 is MGHRA and CDR2 is YSYEKL. Trimming removed 5 bases from V and 6 bases from J; junction bases left unmatched: 11.

The gene calls are TRBV2 and TRBJ2-7; D ambiguous. CDR1 and CDR2 (germline): SNHLY, FYNNEI. This CDR3 has 11 residues. V shed 6 bases and J shed 2 bases, with 5 bases lying between them. The CDR3 coding sequence is TGTGCCAGCAGATGGCCCTACGAGCAGTACGTC. As protein: CASRWPYEQYV.